The entry that follows covers one TCR beta chain sequence. This sample is part of a study of cytomegalovirus exposure and HLA in healthy donors. PCR primers comprised 60 Vbeta and 13 Jbeta primers. Sequenced by immunoSEQ multiplex PCR; TCRdb stores in-frame clones only, minus some. The table has around 130,000 clones, roughly 85% seen once; the top ten hold roughly 1.1%. The CDR3 totals 15 residues. V lost 5 bases, J lost 3 bases, and 14 bases lay in between. The sample comprised PBMCs. This clonotype originated in a boy aged 10-17 years in good health and CMV-seronegative. V is TRBV6-7 and J is TRBJ2-1, with a possible D match to TRBD2 (5 bases). TRBV6-7 is an ORF; its function is uncertain. The CDR3 DNA is TGTGCCAGCAGTCCACCGAGGGAGTACTACAATGAGCAGTTCTTC. It yields the protein CASSPPREYYNEQFF.